These 24 T cell receptor beta chains came from one sample sequenced in a study of PD-L1 blockade in urothelial cancer. The repertoire was sequenced with immunoSEQ multiplex PCR; TCRdb's copy has only in-frame clones and lacks some. The sample contains 48,000 or so clones, more than 80% of which appear only once. The time point: peripheral blood 6 weeks after treatment start. Material: PBMCs, obtained around atezolizumab (anti-PD-L1) treatment. Receptor source: a man in his 70s with urothelial cancer.

The gene calls are TRBV5-1 and TRBJ2-5, with 9 bases fitting TRBD1. V shed 4 bases, J shed 2 bases, and the junction held 3 bases outside the gene matches. The CDR3 is 14 amino acids. Per germline, CDR1 SGHRS and CDR2 YFSETQ. CDR3 protein: CASSRGQGQETQYF. CDR3 nucleotides: TGCGCCAGCAGCAGGGGACAGGGTCAAGAGACCCAGTACTTC. Supplemented by reference TRBV5-1 and TRBJ2-5, the full variable domain reads KAGVTQTPRYLIKTRGQQVTLSCSPISGHRSVSWYQQTPGQGLQFLFEYFSETQRNKGNFPGRFSGRQFSNSRSEMNVSTLELGDSALYLCASSRGQGQETQYFGPGTRLLVL.

This chain joins TRBV7-9 and TRBJ2-3; 12 bases match TRBD2. Germline V gives CDR1 SEHNR, CDR2 FQNEAQ (reference sequence). The CDR3 spans 16 residues. Germline trimming cut 6 bases from V and 4 bases from J; bases unmatched to any gene: 8. CDR3 residues: CASSSATSGSADTQYF. DNA of the CDR3: TGTGCCAGCAGTTCAGCGACTAGCGGGAGTGCAGATACGCAGTATTTT.

The chain is built from TRBV6-5 and TRBJ1-5; 7 bases line up with TRBD1. The CDR3 totals 14 residues. V lost 2 bases, J lost 9 bases, and 7 bases stayed unmatched. Germline V CDR1 and CDR2: MNHEY, SVGAGI. The CDR3 coding sequence is TGTGCCAGCAGTTACGCGGACAGGTGGGCGCCCCAGCATTTT. Protein sequence: CASSYADRWAPQHF.

The chain couples TRBV2 to TRBJ2-7; 10 nucleotides match TRBD2. This CDR3 is 14 amino acids long. Per the germline V gene, CDR1 is SNHLY and CDR2 is FYNNEI. J was trimmed by 2 bases and V by 8 bases; bases with no gene match: 6. The CDR3 loop is CASQGTSGAYEQYF. The CDR3 DNA is TGTGCCAGCCAGGGTACTAGCGGGGCCTACGAGCAGTACTTC. Looking up the rest from reference TRBV2 and TRBJ2-7 gives the full variable domain: EPEVTQTPSHQVTQMGQEVILRCVPISNHLYFYWYRQILGQKVEFLVSFYNNEISEKSEIFDDQFSVERPDGSNFTLKIRSTKLEDSAMYFCASQGTSGAYEQYFGPGTRLTVT.

The rearrangement uses TRBV5-8 and TRBJ2-7; possible D gene TRBD2, 5 bases. Germline V gives CDR1 SGHTS, CDR2 YDEGEE. Trimming shortened V by 2 bases and J by 2 bases, and 8 bases separated the two germline ends. The CDR3 consists of 13 residues. This chain's CDR3 is CASSFRGTYEQYF. The CDR3, as DNA: TGTGCCAGCAGCTTTAGAGGGACCTACGAGCAGTACTTC.

This chain uses TRBV5-4 with TRBJ2-5; a possible D gene is TRBD1 (6 bases). The CDR3 extends over 13 amino acids. The V and J ends lost 0 bases and 3 bases respectively, with 6 bases between them. Per the germline V gene, CDR1 is SGHNT and CDR2 is YYREEE (reference sequence). The CDR3 sequence is CASSLDREETQYF. CDR3 coding DNA: TGTGCCAGCAGCTTGGACAGGGAAGAGACCCAGTACTTC.

The chain uses TRBV28 and TRBJ1-2; 10 nucleotides agree with TRBD1. The V and J ends lost 4 bases and 5 bases, in that order; junction bases with no gene match: 19. CDR3 length: 19 residues. CDR1 and CDR2 from the germline V gene are MDHEN and SYDVKM. As DNA, the CDR3 is TGTGCCAGCAGTTCCCCAGGTAGACAGGGGGCGCGGGCTGGGTATGGCTACACCTTC. The encoded protein is CASSSPGRQGARAGYGYTF.

The genes are TRBV2 and TRBJ2-5; D is ambiguous. This CDR3 comprises 14 residues. Germline CDR1 is SNHLY and CDR2 is FYNNEI. V was clipped by 4 bases and J by 5 bases, with 14 bases between them. The CDR3 nucleotides are TGTGCCAGCAGTGTATCTAATGGTTTCGAGACCCAGTACTTC. It translates to CASSVSNGFETQYF.

The chain combines TRBV4-2 with TRBJ2-1; the match to TRBD2 covers 9 bases. Germline V lookup: CDR1 LGHNA, CDR2 YNFKEQ. V gave up 0 bases and J gave up 7 bases; unmatched junction bases: 13. This CDR3 spans 18 amino acids. The CDR3 reads CASSQERAMAGGPNEQFF. DNA of the CDR3: TGTGCCAGCAGCCAAGAACGGGCGATGGCGGGAGGGCCTAATGAGCAGTTCTTC.

The chain recombines TRBV6-5 with TRBJ2-7; 8 bases align to TRBD2. The CDR3 contains 15 residues. Losses at the gene ends were 7 bases for V and 2 bases for J; bases not matched to a gene: 10. Germline lookup yields CDR1 MNHEY and CDR2 SVGAGI. CDR3 DNA sequence: TGTGCCAGCACCTCACGGGAGGGCTACCCCTACGAGCAGTACTTC. Translating it yields CASTSREGYPYEQYF.

V is TRBV2 and J is TRBJ2-5; 9 bases fit TRBD1. J gave up 4 bases and V 4 bases, and 7 bases lay outside the gene matches. CDR3 length: 15 residues. CDR1 is SNHLY and CDR2 is FYNNEI in the germline V gene. CDR3 coding DNA: TGTGCCAGCAGTGGGGGACAGGGAGATAGAGAGACCCAGTACTTC. Protein sequence: CASSGGQGDRETQYF.

The J gene is TRBJ1-2, the V gene TRBV28, with 8 bases fitting TRBD1. Germline CDR1 and CDR2: MDHEN and SYDVKM. Trimming removed 3 bases from V and 6 bases from J; junction bases left unmatched: 3. CDR3 length equals 13 residues. CDR3 sequence (DNA): TGTGCCAGCAGTTTCGGACAGGGCCATGGCTACACCTTC. Translating it yields CASSFGQGHGYTF.

The chain links TRBV28 to TRBJ2-1; 11 positions agree with TRBD2. The CDR3 runs 14 residues. CDR1 and CDR2 (germline): MDHEN, SYDVKM. The J segment lost 8 bases and the V segment lost 8 bases, leaving 8 bases of the junction unmatched. The CDR3 sequence is CASCTSGRDYEQFF. The CDR3 DNA follows: TGTGCCAGCTGCACTAGCGGGAGAGACTATGAGCAGTTCTTC. Combining the CDR3 with reference TRBV28 and TRBJ2-1 gives the whole variable domain DVKVTQSSRYLVKRTGEKVFLECVQDMDHENMFWYRQDPGLGLRLIYFSYDVKMKEKGDIPEGYSVSREKKERFSLILESASTNQTSMYLCASCTSGRDYEQFFGPGTRLTVL.

This chain uses TRBV9 with TRBJ2-1; TRBD2 matches 12 bases. CDR1 is SGDLS, CDR2 YYNGEE, per germline. V trimming: 0 bases; J trimming: 10 bases; junction bases outside the gene matches: 11. This CDR3 contains 17 residues. The CDR3 region is CASSVEGTSGSREEQFF. The DNA of the CDR3 is TGTGCCAGCAGCGTAGAAGGGACTAGCGGGTCGCGGGAGGAGCAGTTCTTC.

This chain uses TRBV29-1 with TRBJ1-1; D not resolved. Per germline, CDR1 SQVTM and CDR2 ANQGSEA. V was clipped by 4 bases and J by 3 bases, with 12 bases between them. The CDR3 loop spans 13 amino acids. The CDR3 coding sequence is TGCAGCGTTGCGACGGGTGGGTACACTGAAGCTTTCTTT. Translation: CSVATGGYTEAFF.

The V and J genes are TRBV11-3 and TRBJ2-1; 9 nucleotides match TRBD2. V was clipped by 4 bases and J by 10 bases; unmatched bases: 17. Germline V lookup: CDR1 SGHNT, CDR2 YENEEA. The CDR3 sequence is 17 residues long. The CDR3 region is CASSWGGAGGPGEEQFF. The CDR3 DNA is TGTGCCAGCAGCTGGGGGGGCGCGGGAGGGCCGGGGGAGGAGCAGTTCTTC.

The chain has TRBV19 and TRBJ2-3; 10 bases map to TRBD2. Germline trimming cut 7 bases from V and 5 bases from J; bases unmatched to any gene: 3. This CDR3 spans 13 amino acids. Germline loops: CDR1 LNHDA, CDR2 SQIVND (reference sequence). DNA of the CDR3: TGTGCCAGTAACCCTAGCGGGAGAGATACGCAGTATTTT. Its translation is CASNPSGRDTQYF.

This chain joins TRBV18 and TRBJ1-5; a possible D gene is TRBD1 (5 bases). Germline CDR1 is KGHSH and CDR2 is LQKENI. Trimming shortened V by 2 bases and J by 6 bases, and 14 bases separated the two germline ends. The CDR3 covers 15 residues. The CDR3 DNA reads as TGTGCCAGCTCACCAACGCAGGGTGAAGGTCAGCCCCAGCATTTT. Translating gives CASSPTQGEGQPQHF.

The V call is TRBV6-6, the J call TRBJ2-1, with a possible D match to TRBD2 (7 bases). This CDR3 comprises 12 residues. Germline assignment: CDR1 MNHNY and CDR2 SVGAGI (reference sequence). V lost 11 bases, J lost 9 bases, and 17 bases lay in between. CDR3 coding DNA: TGTGCCTATGGGGGGGCAGGTGGTGAGCAGTTCTTC. Encoded protein: CAYGGAGGEQFF.

The V gene is TRBV28, the J gene TRBJ2-3, with 7 bases that match TRBD1. This CDR3 is 15 amino acids long. After removal of 9 bases from V and 0 bases from J, the junction contained 9 bases not matched to a gene. Germline V lookup: CDR1 MDHEN, CDR2 SYDVKM. As DNA, the CDR3 is TGTGCCAGTCAGGGGGTTCCCGGGAGCACAGATACGCAGTATTTT. It specifies CASQGVPGSTDTQYF.

The chain combines TRBV6-5 with TRBJ2-7, with D possibly TRBD2 on 5 matching bases. Trimming shortened V by 2 bases and J by 0 bases, and 11 bases separated the two germline ends. The CDR3 is 15 amino acids. The germline CDR1 and CDR2 sequences are MNHEY and SVGAGI. The CDR3 DNA sequence: TGTGCCAGCAGTTACGGGGTAGCGACCTCCTACGAGCAGTACTTC. This translates into CASSYGVATSYEQYF.

J is TRBJ1-1 and V is TRBV4-1; the D gene is possibly TRBD1 (6 bases). CDR3 size: 15 residues. Germline loops: CDR1 MGHRA, CDR2 YSYEKL. V lost 3 bases to trimming and J lost 5 bases, with 16 bases between them. The CDR3 DNA reads TGCGCCAGCAGCCAGGGCAGGGGACTAGAGACTGAAGCTTTCTTT. Translating it yields CASSQGRGLETEAFF.

This clone was observed a single time. This chain joins TRBV7-6 and TRBJ2-7, with 8 bases fitting TRBD1. The ends lost 4 bases at V and 1 base at J; junction bases unmatched: 3. The CDR3 spans 14 residues. Per germline, CDR1 SGHVS and CDR2 FNYEAQ. The CDR3 is CASSSGQGSYEQYF. The DNA of the CDR3 is TGTGCCAGCAGCTCCGGACAGGGATCCTACGAGCAGTACTTC.

A remark on this clone: Other DNA sequences from this sample encode an identical CDR3 as well. V and J are TRBV5-1 and TRBJ2-3; D may be TRBD2 (5 bases). CDR3 length: 14 amino acids. V was shortened by 0 bases and J by 0 bases, with 5 bases between the two germline ends. Germline CDR1 is SGHRS and CDR2 is YFSETQ. In DNA form, the CDR3 reads TGCGCCAGCAGCTTGGGGACTAGCACAGATACGCAGTATTTT. It translates to CASSLGTSTDTQYF.